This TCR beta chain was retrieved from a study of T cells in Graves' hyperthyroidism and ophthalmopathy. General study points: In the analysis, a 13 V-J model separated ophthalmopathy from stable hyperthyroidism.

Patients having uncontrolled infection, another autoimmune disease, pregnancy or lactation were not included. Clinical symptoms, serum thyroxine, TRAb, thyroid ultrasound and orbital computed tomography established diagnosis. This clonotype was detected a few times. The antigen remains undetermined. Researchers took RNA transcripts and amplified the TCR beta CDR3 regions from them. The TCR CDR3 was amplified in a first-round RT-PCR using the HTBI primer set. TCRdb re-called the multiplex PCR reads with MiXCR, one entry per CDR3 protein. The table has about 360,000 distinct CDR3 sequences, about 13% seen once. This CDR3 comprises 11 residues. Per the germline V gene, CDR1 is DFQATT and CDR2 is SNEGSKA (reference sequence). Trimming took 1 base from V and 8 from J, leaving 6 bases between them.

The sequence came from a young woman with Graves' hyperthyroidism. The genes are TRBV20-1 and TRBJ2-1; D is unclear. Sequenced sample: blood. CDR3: CSARVVHEQFF. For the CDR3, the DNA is TGCAGTGCTAGAGTTGTCCATGAGCAGTTCTTC.